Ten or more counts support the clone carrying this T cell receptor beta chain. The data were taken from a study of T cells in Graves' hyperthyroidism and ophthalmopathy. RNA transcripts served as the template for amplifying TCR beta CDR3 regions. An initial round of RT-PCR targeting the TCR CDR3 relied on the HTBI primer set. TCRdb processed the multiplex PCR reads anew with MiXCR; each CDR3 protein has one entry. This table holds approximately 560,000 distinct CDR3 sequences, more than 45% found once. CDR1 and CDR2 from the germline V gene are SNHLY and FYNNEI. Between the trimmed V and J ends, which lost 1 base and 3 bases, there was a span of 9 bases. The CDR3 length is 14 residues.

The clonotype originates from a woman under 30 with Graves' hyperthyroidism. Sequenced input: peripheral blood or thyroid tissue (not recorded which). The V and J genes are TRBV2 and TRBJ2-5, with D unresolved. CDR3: CASSEDRKEETQYF. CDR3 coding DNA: TGTGCCAGCAGTGAAGATAGGAAAGAAGAGACCCAGTACTTC.